This T cell receptor beta chain is drawn from a study of T cell responses to AZD1222 COVID-19 vaccine. General study points: Increased Spike-specific TCR breadth and depth were observed after two AZD1222 doses. Unmutated variant regions are reportedly the target of nearly half of TCRs that are spike-specific. Scientists sampled the repertoires only once the peak T cell response had passed.

Trimming cost V 0 bases and J 6 bases; bases outside gene matches: 3. Germline values: CDR1 SGHRS, CDR2 YFSETQ. This CDR3 comprises 14 residues. This clone has a single count. Its target is not known. Profiled with immunoSEQ multiplex PCR; TCRdb holds only in-frame clones, not every one. This table holds about 120,000 clones, 85% to 90% found once. The sequencing used peripheral blood, collected 28 days after the second AZD1222 dose. This TCR came from an adult who received the AZD1222 COVID-19 vaccine. The chain carries TRBV5-1 and TRBJ2-7; 10 positions match TRBD2. Here the CDR3 DNA reads TGCGCCAGCAGCTTGGAACCTAGCGGGGGCGAGCAGTACTTC. Protein sequence: CASSLEPSGGEQYF.